One sample yielded the 16 T cell receptor beta chains listed below, sequenced in a study of regulatory and conventional T cells in RAG deficiency. Sequenced by immunoSEQ multiplex PCR; TCRdb stores in-frame clones only, minus some. The sample consists of about 30,000 clones, approximately 90% of them appearing once. The data also belong to a second study, concerning regulatory T cells. This second study says: The PCR used 52 TRBV and 13 TRBJ primers.

The sequenced sample was CD8+ T cells sorted from blood. These receptors were taken from a human donor in good health.

The rearrangement joins TRBV7-2 to TRBJ2-5; 10 bases line up with TRBD1. With V trimmed by 5 bases and J by 6 bases, 3 bases remained unmatched. Per germline, CDR1 SGHTA and CDR2 FQGNSA. The CDR3 runs 13 residues. CDR3 DNA: TGTGCCAGCAGCCGGGACAGGGGCAAGACCCAGTACTTC. This gives the protein CASSRDRGKTQYF.

Turning to this clone: The junction shows a germline mismatch at one end, possibly a read error. The chain couples TRBV12-5 to TRBJ2-1, with 12 nucleotides matching TRBD2. The CDR3 runs to 16 residues. The germline gives CDR1 LGHNT, CDR2 FRNRAP. The CDR3 coding sequence is TGTGCTAGGGGTTTGGCCCCCCCCGGACTAGCGGGAGAGCAGTTCTTC. Translation: CARGLAPPGLAGEQFF.

This sequence joins TRBV4-1 and TRBJ2-2, with a possible D match to TRBD2 (5 bases). CDR3 length: 15 residues. Germline CDR1 reads MGHRA; CDR2 reads YSYEKL. The V and J ends lost 2 bases and 6 bases respectively, with 13 bases between them. The chain's CDR3 is CASSQWAERAGELFF. In DNA, the CDR3 is TGCGCCAGCAGCCAATGGGCAGAGAGGGCCGGGGAGCTGTTTTTT.

The rearrangement joins TRBV9 to TRBJ2-1, with 12 bases fitting TRBD2. The J segment lost 6 bases and the V segment lost 4 bases, leaving 8 bases of the junction unmatched. There are 16 residues in the CDR3. Germline V gene lookup returns CDR1 SGDLS and CDR2 YYNGEE. The CDR3 is CASSSRTSGVANEQFF. The CDR3 bases are TGTGCCAGCAGCTCACGGACTAGCGGGGTTGCCAATGAGCAGTTCTTC.

The chain links TRBV19 to TRBJ1-1, with D possibly TRBD1 on 5 matching bases. In germline, CDR1 is LNHDA, CDR2 SQIVND (reference sequence). The ends were cut back, 5 bases at V and 6 bases at J, with 16 bases in the middle. This CDR3 is 14 amino acids long. In nucleotides, the CDR3 is TGTGCCAGTAGTCCCCGAGGAGGGGCACCTGAAGCTTTCTTT. This codes for CASSPRGGAPEAFF.

The chain links TRBV7-3 to TRBJ2-5; 10 positions agree with TRBD1. V lost 3 bases to trimming and J lost 5 bases; unmatched junction nucleotides: 3. Germline V lookup: CDR1 SGHTA, CDR2 FQGTGA. This CDR3 has 14 residues. CDR3 in amino acids: CASSLTGGRETQYF. For the CDR3, the DNA is TGTGCCAGCAGCTTGACAGGGGGCAGGGAGACCCAGTACTTC. Full variable domain (remainder filled in from reference TRBV7-3 and TRBJ2-5): GAGVSQTPSNKVTEKGKYVELRCDPISGHTALYWYRQSLGQGPEFLIYFQGTGAADDSGLPNDRFFAVRPEGSVSTLKIQRTERGDSAVYLCASSLTGGRETQYFGPGTRLLVL.

V gene TRBV6-1 combines with J gene TRBJ2-1; 7 bases map to TRBD1. Germline V gene lookup returns CDR1 MNHNS and CDR2 SASEGT. V was clipped by 8 bases and J by 0 bases; unmatched bases: 4. The CDR3 is 14 residues long. As DNA, the CDR3 is TGTGCCAGCGCGACAGGGAGCTCCTACAATGAGCAGTTCTTC. Its protein is CASATGSSYNEQFF.

This clone came up once. The rearrangement joins TRBV30 to TRBJ1-1, with D perhaps TRBD1 (5 bases). Deletions cut 0 bases from V and 1 base from J, with 6 bases between. This CDR3 region has 13 residues. Germline-derived CDR1 and CDR2 are GTSNPN and SVGIG (reference sequence). The CDR3: CAWSVDRNTEAFF. The DNA of the CDR3 is TGTGCCTGGAGTGTAGACAGGAACACTGAAGCTTTCTTT.

The CDR3: CASRAEFSGELFF. DNA for the CDR3: TGTGCCAGTAGGGCTGAGTTCTCCGGGGAGCTGTTTTTT. The rearrangement uses TRBV6-6 and TRBJ2-2; the D is unclear. This CDR3 is 13 amino acids long. The germline gives CDR1 MNHNY, CDR2 SVGAGI (reference sequence). V lost 9 bases to trimming and J lost 6 bases, with 14 bases between them.

The chain uses TRBV7-9 and TRBJ2-3; no clear D. In germline, CDR1 is SEHNR, CDR2 FQNEAQ (reference sequence). Trimming pared 3 bases from V and 0 bases from J, leaving 7 bases between. CDR3 length: 14 amino acids. CDR3: CASSLVLSTDTQYF. In nucleotides, the CDR3 is TGTGCCAGCAGCTTGGTTTTAAGCACAGATACGCAGTATTTT.

The rearrangement uses TRBV25-1 and TRBJ2-5, with TRBD1 matching over 7 bases. The DNA matches TRBJ2-7 better at its end, which makes the J call doubtful. Germline-derived CDR1 and CDR2 are MGHDK and SYGVNS. This CDR3 region has 15 residues. The CDR3 sequence is CASSDVGQSYYEQYF. CDR3 DNA sequence: TGTGCCAGCAGTGACGTGGGACAGAGTTACTACGAGCAGTACTTC.

This chain connects TRBV15 to TRBJ1-1; 12 bases line up with TRBD1. The germline V gene encodes CDR1 LNHNV and CDR2 YYDKDF (reference sequence). Trimming at V came to 5 bases and at J to 3 bases, leaving 7 bases not matched to a gene. The CDR3 has 16 amino acids. The CDR3 region is CATSGGQGALDTEAFF. Written as DNA, the CDR3 is TGTGCCACCAGCGGGGGACAGGGGGCGTTGGACACTGAAGCTTTCTTT.

The rearrangement joins TRBV7-8 to TRBJ1-4, with 7 bases lining up with TRBD1. Trimming removed 5 bases from V and 2 bases from J; junction bases left unmatched: 2. The CDR3 contains 14 residues. CDR1 is SGHVS, CDR2 FQNEAQ, per germline. The CDR3, as DNA: TGTGCCAGCAGCCAGGGACAGACTAATGAAAAACTGTTTTTT. This sequence encodes CASSQGQTNEKLFF. Drawing the rest from reference TRBV7-8 and TRBJ1-4, the complete variable domain is GAGVSQSPRYKVAKRGQDVALRCDPISGHVSLFWYQQALGQGPEFLTYFQNEAQLDKSGLPSDRFFAERPEGSVSTLKIQRTQQEDSAVYLCASSQGQTNEKLFFGSGTQLSVL.

V usage is TRBV27 and J usage is TRBJ2-3, with D perhaps matching TRBD1 or TRBD2 (5 bases each). CDR3 length: 15 amino acids. Trimming pared 4 bases from V and 0 bases from J, leaving 11 bases between. The V gene's germline CDR1 is MNHEY and CDR2 SMNVEV (reference sequence). The CDR3, as DNA: TGTGCCAGCAGTTCCCCGGGACCCAGCACAGATACGCAGTATTTT. Translating it yields CASSSPGPSTDTQYF.

The chain has TRBV4-1 and TRBJ2-4, with 8 bases aligning to TRBD1. Germline loops: CDR1 MGHRA, CDR2 YSYEKL. CDR3 length equals 16 residues. After removal of 0 bases from V and 0 bases from J, the junction contained 1 base not matched to a gene. CDR3 region: CASSQEQGVAKNIQYF. The CDR3 nucleotides are TGCGCCAGCAGCCAAGAACAGGGGGTAGCCAAAAACATTCAGTACTTC.

The V gene is TRBV19, the J gene TRBJ2-1; 7 bases align to TRBD2. With V trimmed by 6 bases and J by 6 bases, 5 bases remained unmatched. The CDR3 totals 13 residues. Germline V CDR1 and CDR2: LNHDA, SQIVND (reference sequence). CDR3 nucleotides: TGTGCCAGTAGCGTGGGGGGGAGCAATGAGCAGTTCTTC. This sequence encodes CASSVGGSNEQFF.